The 12 T cell receptor beta chains below were found in one sample sequenced in a study of response to subunit inactivated influenza vaccine. TCRdb reprocessed the RT-PCR reads via MiXCR and lists one record per CDR3 protein. The table has more than 400,000 distinct CDR3 sequences, approximately 7.2% seen once. Sequences were derived from PBMCs from blood, sampled less than 30 months after vaccination. The source of these receptors is a man between 50 and 69 years old who received an inactivated influenza vaccine.

This clonotype was recorded a few times. The chain joins TRBV3-1 to TRBJ2-1, with 9 positions matching TRBD2. The CDR3 has 16 residues. Germline trimming cut 1 base from V and 10 bases from J; bases unmatched to any gene: 11. The germline V gene encodes CDR1 LGHDT and CDR2 YNNKEL (reference sequence). The CDR3 nucleotides read TGTGCCAGCAGCCAAGGTCTAGCGGGGAGGGGAGGCGAGCAGTTCTTC. Translated, it gives CASSQGLAGRGGEQFF.

Note on this clonotype: Since no conserved phenylalanine or tryptophan closes the CDR3, a read error is the likely cause. The chain couples TRBV5-4 to TRBJ2-5, with 7 positions matching TRBD2. Trimming took 7 bases from V and 1 from J; bases not matched to a gene: 10. The CDR3 is 15 amino acids. Germline CDR1 reads SGHNT; CDR2 reads YYREEE (reference sequence). The CDR3 DNA reads TGTGCCAGCTATCGGAGGGAGGGCTTCCAAGAGACCCAGTACTGC. It yields the protein CASYRREGFQETQYC.

The chain has TRBV11-2 and TRBJ2-3; the D gene is possibly TRBD2 (5 bases). Trimming pared 1 base from V and 1 base from J, leaving 9 bases between. Germline V CDR1 and CDR2: SGHAT, FQNNGV. CDR3 length equals 15 residues. The CDR3 DNA reads TGTGCCAGCAGCTTAGGAGGGTATGGCACAGATACGCAGTATTTT. Translating it yields CASSLGGYGTDTQYF.

There are a few counts of this clonotype. CDR3 sequence (DNA): TGCAGCGGTACCAGGGTGGAGACCCAGTACTTC. The encoded protein is CSGTRVETQYF. This chain joins TRBV29-1 and TRBJ2-5; possibly TRBD1 for D (5 bases). CDR3 length: 11 amino acids. With 7 bases removed from V and 5 bases from J, the gap between germline ends came to 11 bases. CDR1 is SQVTM and CDR2 is ANQGSEA in the germline V gene.

This chain links TRBV12-3 or TRBV12-4 with TRBJ2-2; 11 bases line up with TRBD2. CDR3 length: 17 amino acids. V lost 1 base, J lost 1 base, and 2 bases stayed unmatched. In nucleotides, the CDR3 is TGTGCCAGCAGTTTAGAGGGACTAGCGGTGAACACCGGGGAGCTGTTTTTT. Amino acid sequence: CASSLEGLAVNTGELFF.

This clonotype was detected many times. The chain is built from TRBV18 and TRBJ1-1; weak D call: TRBD1 (6 bases). CDR3 length equals 13 residues. Trimming took 4 bases from V and 3 from J, leaving 9 bases between them. Germline V gives CDR1 KGHSH, CDR2 LQKENI. The CDR3 bases are TGTGCCAGCTCACTGGACAGCTACACTGAAGCTTTCTTT. It specifies CASSLDSYTEAFF.

The chain couples TRBV7-2 to TRBJ1-5, with 7 bases that match TRBD1. J gave up 3 bases and V 0 bases, and 2 bases lay outside the gene matches. Germline V lookup: CDR1 SGHTA, CDR2 FQGNSA. There are 15 residues in the CDR3. The CDR3 here is CASSLARGNNQPQHF. DNA for the CDR3: TGTGCCAGCAGCTTAGCCAGGGGGAACAATCAGCCCCAGCATTTT.

V gene TRBV21-1 combines with J gene TRBJ2-1; TRBD2, as called in the table, went unchecked against the DNA. TRBV21-1 is reported as a pseudogene. This CDR3 contains 20 residues. CDR3 sequence: CASRLPHEELAGESYNEQFF. Written as DNA, the CDR3 is TGTGCCAGCAGATTACCACACGAGGAACTAGCGGGAGAGTCCTACAATGAGCAGTTCTTC.

Many counts were recorded for this clonotype. This sequence joins TRBV28 and TRBJ2-2, with D perhaps TRBD1 (5 bases). The CDR3 length is 12 residues. CDR1 MDHEN and CDR2 SYDVKM come from the germline V gene. The V end lost 9 bases, the J end lost 6 bases, and 11 bases lay between the germline ends. The CDR3 DNA is TGTGCCAGTACCAGGGTAGCCGGGGAGCTGTTTTTT. This sequence encodes CASTRVAGELFF. Complete variable domain (other parts from reference TRBV28 and TRBJ2-2): DVKVTQSSRYLVKRTGEKVFLECVQDMDHENMFWYRQDPGLGLRLIYFSYDVKMKEKGDIPEGYSVSREKKERFSLILESASTNQTSMYLCASTRVAGELFFGEGSRLTVL.

In this sample, this clonotype turned up many times. The genes are TRBV10-1 and TRBJ2-2, with D tentatively TRBD1 (6 bases). There are 14 residues in the CDR3. Germline lookup yields CDR1 WNHNN and CDR2 SYGVQD (reference sequence). V dropped 2 bases and J dropped 5 bases, with 9 bases sitting between them. CDR3 sequence reads: CASSEAQGTGELFF. DNA of the CDR3: TGCGCCAGCAGTGAGGCACAGGGAACCGGGGAGCTGTTTTTT.

The chain employs TRBV7-2 and TRBJ2-1; TRBD2 aligns across 11 bases. The CDR3 has 15 amino acids. Germline V gene sequence: CDR1 SGHTA, CDR2 FQGNSA. V lost 5 bases and J lost 4; bases outside the gene matches: 4. CDR3 DNA: TGTGCCAGCAGCGATACTAGCGGGGGATACAATGAGCAGTTCTTC. Protein: CASSDTSGGYNEQFF.

In this sample, this clonotype turned up a few times. The rearrangement joins TRBV28 to TRBJ2-2; TRBD1 matches 10 bases. CDR3 length: 16 residues. Germline V gene sequence: CDR1 MDHEN, CDR2 SYDVKM. V trimming: 3 bases; J trimming: 6 bases; junction bases outside the gene matches: 7. The CDR3 DNA sequence: TGTGCCAGCAGTTTGTTGGGACAGGGGCTTTCCGGGGAGCTGTTTTTT. It yields the protein CASSLLGQGLSGELFF.